This T cell receptor (beta chain) was found in a study of shared clonotypes between healthy human individuals. Original analysis: Because ImmunoSEQ provided only junction sequences with no quality scores, the filtering differed. Profiled with immunoSEQ multiplex PCR; TCRdb holds only in-frame clones, not every one. The DNA gave D and trimming, while V, J and clone size come from that table. The table includes a few million clones, more than 85% detected once. The specimen sequenced was naive CD4+ T cells from PBMCs. Subset: CD45RA+ positively selected. The TCR originated in a man between 18 and 35 years old in good health. Some clones in this sample may be carry-over from other donors' samples.

The CDR3 protein is CASSYSNAFSYEQYF. CDR3 sequence (DNA): TGTGCCAGCAGTTACTCGAATGCTTTCTCCTACGAGCAGTACTTC. The chain employs TRBV6-5 and TRBJ2-7, with D unclear. This CDR3 is built from 15 residues. Germline values: CDR1 MNHEY, CDR2 SVGAGI. Deletions cut 0 bases from V and 0 bases from J, with 9 bases between.